This T cell receptor beta chain was captured by sequencing in a study of T-cell reconstitution after alpha-beta-depleted transplantation in children. Study conclusions and caveats: Some patients owed their high day-60 TCRbeta diversity to surviving recipient T cells and thymic progenitors. By one year post-transplant, T-cell counts and diversity largely arose from T cells that were newly produced. At around two months after transplant, the alpha-beta T cells were reportedly derived from several hundred expanded clones that came from non-depleted graft cells.

TCRbeta library preparation incorporated unique molecular identifiers. TCRdb re-analysed the PCR reads in MiXCR, keeping a single row per CDR3 protein. The repertoire holds about 500,000 distinct CDR3 sequences, about 10% seen once, with around 15% in the top ten. CDR3 size: 15 residues. Germline CDR1 reads SGDLS; CDR2 reads YYNGEE. Trimming removed 2 bases from V and 2 bases from J; junction bases left unmatched: 4. This clonotype turned up a few times. Antigen specificity is unknown. Sequenced here: PBMCs, mostly from graft donor cells, sampled 180 days after TCRalphabeta/CD19-depleted stem cell transplant. V gene TRBV9 combines with J gene TRBJ2-1; TRBD2 matches 7 bases. The clonotype originates from a female patient between 2 and 15 years old who had a stem cell transplant for aplastic anemia, so the T cells may come from the graft donor. CDR3: CASSVKAGTYNEQFF. The CDR3 DNA reads TGTGCCAGCAGCGTTAAAGCGGGGACCTACAATGAGCAGTTCTTC.